The entry that follows covers one T cell receptor (beta chain) sequence. The source of the sample is a study of technical replicates of blood from a few donors. With V trimmed by 5 bases and J by 6 bases, 7 bases remained unmatched. This CDR3 has 14 amino acids. Germline V gives CDR1 SEHNR, CDR2 FQNEAQ (reference sequence). Clones were read by immunoSEQ multiplex PCR, and TCRdb kept only the in-frame ones, dropping some. The sample carries tens of thousands of clones, roughly 94% recorded once. The sequence derives from a human donor in good health. The material sequenced was T cells isolated from PBMCs. The chain is built from TRBV7-9 and TRBJ1-1; the match to TRBD1 covers 9 bases. The CDR3 reads CASSMLDRGAEAFF. CDR3 in DNA: TGTGCCAGCAGCATGCTGGACAGGGGCGCTGAAGCTTTCTTT.